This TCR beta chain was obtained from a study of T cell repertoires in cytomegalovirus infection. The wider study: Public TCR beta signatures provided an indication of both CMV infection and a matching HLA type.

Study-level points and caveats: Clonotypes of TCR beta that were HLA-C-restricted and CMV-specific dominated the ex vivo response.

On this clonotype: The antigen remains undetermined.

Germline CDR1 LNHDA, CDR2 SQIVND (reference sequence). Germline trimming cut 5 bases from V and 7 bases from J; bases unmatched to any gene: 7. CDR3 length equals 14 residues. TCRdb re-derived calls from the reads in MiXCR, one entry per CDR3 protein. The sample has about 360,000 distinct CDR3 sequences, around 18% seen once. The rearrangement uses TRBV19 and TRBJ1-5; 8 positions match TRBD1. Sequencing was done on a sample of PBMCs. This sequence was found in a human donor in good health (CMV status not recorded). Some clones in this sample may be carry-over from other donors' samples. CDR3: CASSASGGYQPQHF. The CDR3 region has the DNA TGTGCCAGTAGTGCCTCAGGGGGCTACCAGCCCCAGCATTTT. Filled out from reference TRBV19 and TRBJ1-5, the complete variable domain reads DGGITQSPKYLFRKEGQNVTLSCEQNLNHDAMYWYRQDPGQGLRLIYYSQIVNDFQKGDIAEGYSVSREKKESFPLTVTSAQKNPTAFYLCASSASGGYQPQHFGDGTRLSIL.